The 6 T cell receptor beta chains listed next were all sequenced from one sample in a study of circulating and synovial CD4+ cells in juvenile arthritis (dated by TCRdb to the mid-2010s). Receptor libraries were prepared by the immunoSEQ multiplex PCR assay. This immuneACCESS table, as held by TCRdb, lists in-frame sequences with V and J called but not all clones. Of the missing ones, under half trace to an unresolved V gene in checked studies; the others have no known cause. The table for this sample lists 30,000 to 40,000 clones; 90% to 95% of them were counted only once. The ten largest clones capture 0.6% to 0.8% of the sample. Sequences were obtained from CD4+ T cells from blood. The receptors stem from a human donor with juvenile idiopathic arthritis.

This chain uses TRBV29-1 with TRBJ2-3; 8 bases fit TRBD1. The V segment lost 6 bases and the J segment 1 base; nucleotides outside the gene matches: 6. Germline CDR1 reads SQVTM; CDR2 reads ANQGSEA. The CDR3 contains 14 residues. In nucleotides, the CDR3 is TGCAGCGTAGAACCGGGACAGGGCACAGATACGCAGTATTTT. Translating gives CSVEPGQGTDTQYF.

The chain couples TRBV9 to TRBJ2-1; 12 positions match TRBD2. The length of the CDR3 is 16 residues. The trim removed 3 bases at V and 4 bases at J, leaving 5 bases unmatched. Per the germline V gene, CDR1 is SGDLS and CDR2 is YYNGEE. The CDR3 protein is CASSGSTSGGYNEQFF. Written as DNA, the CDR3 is TGTGCCAGCAGCGGATCGACTAGCGGGGGTTACAATGAGCAGTTCTTC.

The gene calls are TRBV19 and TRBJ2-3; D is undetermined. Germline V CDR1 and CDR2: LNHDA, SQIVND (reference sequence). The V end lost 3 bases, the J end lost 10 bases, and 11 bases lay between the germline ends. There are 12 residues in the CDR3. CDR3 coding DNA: TGTGCCAGTAGTATCCGTTCGGCGGCGCAGTATTTT. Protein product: CASSIRSAAQYF.

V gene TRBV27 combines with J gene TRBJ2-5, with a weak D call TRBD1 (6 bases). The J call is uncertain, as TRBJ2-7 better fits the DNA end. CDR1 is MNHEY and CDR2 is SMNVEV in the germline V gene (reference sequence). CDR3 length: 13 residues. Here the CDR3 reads CASSYGQSYEQYF. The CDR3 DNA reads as TGTGCCAGCAGTTATGGACAGAGCTACGAGCAGTACTTC.

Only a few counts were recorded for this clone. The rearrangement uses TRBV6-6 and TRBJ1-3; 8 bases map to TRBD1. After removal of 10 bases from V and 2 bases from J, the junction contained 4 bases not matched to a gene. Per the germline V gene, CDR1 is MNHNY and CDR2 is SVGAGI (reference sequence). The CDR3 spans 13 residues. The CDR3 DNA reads TGTGCCACCGCGGACAGGGCTGGAAACACCATATATTTT. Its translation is CATADRAGNTIYF.

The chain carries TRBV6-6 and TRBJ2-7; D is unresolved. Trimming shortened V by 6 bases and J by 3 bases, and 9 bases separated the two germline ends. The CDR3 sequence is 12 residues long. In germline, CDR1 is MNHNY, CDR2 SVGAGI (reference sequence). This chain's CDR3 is CASRGDVYEQYF. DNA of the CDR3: TGTGCCAGCAGAGGAGACGTCTACGAGCAGTACTTC.